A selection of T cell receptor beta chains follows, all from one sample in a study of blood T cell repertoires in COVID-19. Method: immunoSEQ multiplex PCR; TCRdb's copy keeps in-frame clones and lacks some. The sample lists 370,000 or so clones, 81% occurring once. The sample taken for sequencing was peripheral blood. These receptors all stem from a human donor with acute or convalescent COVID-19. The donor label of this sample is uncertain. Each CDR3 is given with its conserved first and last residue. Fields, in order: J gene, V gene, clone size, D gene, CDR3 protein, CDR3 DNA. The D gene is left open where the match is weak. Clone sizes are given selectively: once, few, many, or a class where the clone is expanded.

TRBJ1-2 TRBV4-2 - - CASSQDTGFYGYTF TGTGCCAGCAGCCAAGATACGGGGTTCTATGGCTACACCTTC
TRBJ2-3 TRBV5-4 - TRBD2 CASAPPSGGGADTQYF TGTGCCAGCGCCCCGCCCAGCGGGGGGGGTGCGGATACGCAGTATTTT
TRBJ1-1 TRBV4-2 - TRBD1 CASSQGPPGQDTEAFF TGTGCCAGCAGCCAGGGTCCACCGGGACAGGACACTGAAGCTTTCTTT
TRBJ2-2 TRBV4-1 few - CASSQEAGTGGELFF TGCGCCAGCAGCCAAGAGGCGGGGACTGGCGGGGAGCTGTTTTTT
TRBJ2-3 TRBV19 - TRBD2 CASSNKYWTSGRMDTQYF TGTGCCAGTAGCAATAAATACTGGACTAGCGGGAGGATGGATACGCAGTATTTT
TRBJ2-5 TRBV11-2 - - CASSQGGLSQQETQYF TGTGCCAGCAGCCAAGGAGGATTATCGCAGCAAGAGACCCAGTACTTC
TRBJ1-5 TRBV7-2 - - CASSPGIQPQHF TGTGCCAGCAGCCCCGGGATTCAGCCCCAGCATTTT
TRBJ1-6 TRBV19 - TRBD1 CASRESAGQNNSPLHF TGTGCCAGTAGGGAGAGTGCGGGACAGAATAATTCACCCCTCCACTTT
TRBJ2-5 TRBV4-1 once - CASSQGDSRETQYF TGCGCCAGCAGCCAAGGGGACTCTCGGGAGACCCAGTACTTC
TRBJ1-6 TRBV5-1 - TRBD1 CASRLTGRNSPLHF TGCGCCAGCAGGTTGACAGGGCGAAATTCACCCCTCCACTTT
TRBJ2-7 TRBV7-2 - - CASSSGLGLDVYF TGTGCCAGCAGCTCAGGTTTGGGCCTCGACGTGTACTTC
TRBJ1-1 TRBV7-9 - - CASSLEVTAEAFF TGTGCCAGCAGCTTAGAGGTAACAGCTGAAGCTTTCTTT
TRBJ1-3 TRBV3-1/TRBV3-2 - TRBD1 CASSRTGLGGSGNTIYF TGTGCCAGCAGTCGGACAGGCCTTGGAGGCTCTGGAAACACCATATATTTT
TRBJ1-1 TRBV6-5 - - CASSYRQEGSEAFF TGTGCCAGCAGTTACAGGCAAGAGGGATCTGAAGCTTTCTTT
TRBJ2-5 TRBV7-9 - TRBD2 CASSLPLAGVMGETQYF TGTGCCAGCAGCTTACCGTTAGCGGGAGTGATGGGGGAGACCCAGTACTTC
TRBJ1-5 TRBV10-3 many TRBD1 CAISENTGGNQPQHF TGTGCCATCAGTGAAAATACAGGGGGCAATCAGCCCCAGCATTTT
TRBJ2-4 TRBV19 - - CASSPPREIAKNIQYF TGTGCCAGTAGCCCCCCCCGGGAGATAGCCAAAAACATTCAGTACTTC
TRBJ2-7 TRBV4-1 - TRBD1 CASSRGQGAYEQYF TGCGCCAGCAGCCGAGGACAGGGGGCTTACGAGCAGTACTTC
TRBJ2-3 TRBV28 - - CASSGPRGDTQYF TGTGCCAGCAGTGGGCCAAGGGGAGATACGCAGTATTTT
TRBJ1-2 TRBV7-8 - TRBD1 CASSLVGDSYGYTF TGTGCCAGCAGCTTAGTAGGGGACAGCTATGGCTACACCTTC
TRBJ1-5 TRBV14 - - CASSRLQGSSNQPQHF TGTGCCAGCAGCCGGTTACAGGGAAGTAGCAATCAGCCCCAGCATTTT
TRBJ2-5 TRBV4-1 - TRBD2 CASSQAIAGQETQYF TGCGCCAGCAGCCAAGCAATAGCGGGTCAAGAGACCCAGTACTTC
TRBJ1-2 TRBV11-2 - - CASSPGRTAWYGYTF TGTGCCAGCAGCCCGGGTCGGACAGCTTGGTATGGCTACACCTTC
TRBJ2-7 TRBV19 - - CASSYRGRRGVSYEQYF TGTGCCAGTAGTTATCGGGGACGGCGGGGTGTATCCTACGAGCAGTACTTC
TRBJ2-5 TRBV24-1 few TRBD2 CATSDWGTSGRETQYF TGTGCCACCAGTGATTGGGGGACTAGCGGGCGCGAGACCCAGTACTTC
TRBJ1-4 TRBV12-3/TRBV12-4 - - CASSLSVWKLFF TGTGCCAGCAGTTTGAGTGTGTGGAAACTGTTTTTT
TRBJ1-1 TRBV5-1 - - CASSLGTPGTEAFF TGCGCCAGCAGCTTGGGCACTCCCGGCACTGAAGCTTTCTTT
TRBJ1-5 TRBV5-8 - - CASSLDSPGYQHF TGTGCCAGCAGCTTGGACAGCCCGGGGTACCAGCATTTT
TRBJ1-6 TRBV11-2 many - CASSRMTENSPLHF TGTGCCAGCAGCCGAATGACAGAGAATTCACCCCTCCACTTT
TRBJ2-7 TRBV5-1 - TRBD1 CASSTGTGGTYEQYF TGCGCCAGCAGCACCGGGACAGGAGGTACCTACGAGCAGTACTTC
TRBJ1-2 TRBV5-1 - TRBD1 CASSSGQTYGYTF TGCGCCAGCAGCTCGGGACAGACCTATGGCTACACCTTC
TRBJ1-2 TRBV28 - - CASSVGGSDYGYTF TGTGCCAGCAGTGTGGGGGGTAGTGACTATGGCTACACCTTC
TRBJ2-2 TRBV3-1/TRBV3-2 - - CASSQHWTANTGELFF TGTGCCAGCAGCCAACATTGGACAGCGAACACCGGGGAGCTGTTTTTT
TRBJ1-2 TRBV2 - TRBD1 CASRGQGRVYGYTF TGTGCCAGCAGGGGACAGGGGCGGGTCTATGGCTACACCTTC
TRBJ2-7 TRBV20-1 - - CSASGGVGEQYF TGCAGTGCTAGTGGGGGCGTTGGGGAGCAGTACTTC
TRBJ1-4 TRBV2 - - CASKLGRAGEKLFF TGTGCCAGCAAGCTCGGGAGGGCCGGTGAAAAACTGTTTTTT
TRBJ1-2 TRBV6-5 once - CASSYSPTGLFGYTF TGTGCCAGCAGTTACTCACCGACAGGCCTTTTTGGCTACACCTTC
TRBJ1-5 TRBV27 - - CASSLSRGTQPQHF TGTGCCAGCAGTTTATCGCGCGGCACTCAGCCCCAGCATTTT
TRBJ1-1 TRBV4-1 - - CASSVQTGYEAFF TGCGCCAGCAGCGTCCAGACTGGATATGAAGCTTTCTTT
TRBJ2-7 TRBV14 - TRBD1 CASSPRSGTGNEQYF TGTGCCAGCAGCCCACGATCCGGGACAGGGAACGAGCAGTACTTC
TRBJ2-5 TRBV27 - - CASRQQGTETQYF TGTGCCAGCAGACAACAGGGTACAGAGACCCAGTACTTC
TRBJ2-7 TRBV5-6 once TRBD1 CASSLPGQHYEQYF TGTGCCAGCAGCTTACCGGGACAGCACTACGAGCAGTACTTC
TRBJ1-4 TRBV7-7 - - CASSLARTDRGEKLFF TGTGCCAGCAGCTTAGCTAGGACAGATCGGGGAGAAAAACTGTTTTTT
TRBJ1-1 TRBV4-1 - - CASSQGGSRATEAFF TGCGCCAGCAGCCAAGGAGGGAGTCGGGCCACTGAAGCTTTCTTT
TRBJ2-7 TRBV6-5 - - CASSWGEGAYEQYF TGTGCCAGCAGCTGGGGAGAGGGAGCCTACGAGCAGTACTTC
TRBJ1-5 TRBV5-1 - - CASSLMGASNQPQHF TGCGCCAGCAGCTTGATGGGGGCTAGCAATCAGCCCCAGCATTTT
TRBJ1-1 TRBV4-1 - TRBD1 CASSKEGARNTEAFF TGCGCCAGCAGCAAAGAGGGGGCAAGGAACACTGAAGCTTTCTTT
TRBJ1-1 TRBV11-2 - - CASSLPRAGRGEAFF TGTGCCAGCAGCTTACCGCGGGCAGGGAGGGGTGAAGCTTTCTTT
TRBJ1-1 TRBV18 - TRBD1 CASSLDRVVAFF TGTGCCAGCTCACTGGACAGGGTCGTAGCTTTCTTT
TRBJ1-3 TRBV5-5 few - CASSLDRAGNTIYF TGTGCCAGCAGCTTAGACAGAGCCGGAAACACCATATATTTT
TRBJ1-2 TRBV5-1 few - CASSPQVWGVYGYTF TGCGCCAGCAGCCCCCAGGTCTGGGGAGTATATGGCTACACCTTC
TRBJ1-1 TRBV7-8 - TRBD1 CASSTPWTGGRNTEAFF TGTGCCAGCAGCACCCCGTGGACAGGGGGCCGGAACACTGAAGCTTTCTTT
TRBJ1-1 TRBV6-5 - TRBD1 CASSLPRDSLTEAFF TGTGCCAGCAGTTTGCCCCGGGACAGCCTCACTGAAGCTTTCTTT
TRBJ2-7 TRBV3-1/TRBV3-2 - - CASSRELTYYGRDEQYF TGTGCCAGCAGCCGAGAGCTTACATACTACGGCCGGGACGAGCAGTACTTC
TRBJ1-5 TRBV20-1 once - CSASIPNQPQHF TGCAGTGCTAGTATCCCGAATCAGCCCCAGCATTTT
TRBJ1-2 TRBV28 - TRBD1 CASSLERGQGYGYTF TGTGCCAGCAGTTTAGAGAGGGGGCAAGGCTATGGCTACACCTTC
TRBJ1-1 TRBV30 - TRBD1 CAWSLTGATEAFF TGTGCCTGGAGTCTTACAGGGGCCACTGAAGCTTTCTTT
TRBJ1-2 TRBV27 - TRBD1 CASSWTGGGYGYTF TGTGCCAGCAGTTGGACAGGGGGCGGCTATGGCTACACCTTC
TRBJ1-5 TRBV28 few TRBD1 CASSGTGGPYSNQPQHF TGTGCCAGCAGTGGGACAGGGGGCCCTTATAGCAATCAGCCCCAGCATTTT
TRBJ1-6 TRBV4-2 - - CASSQVVTGVNSPLHF TGTGCCAGCAGCCAAGTGGTAACGGGTGTCAATTCACCCCTCCACTTT